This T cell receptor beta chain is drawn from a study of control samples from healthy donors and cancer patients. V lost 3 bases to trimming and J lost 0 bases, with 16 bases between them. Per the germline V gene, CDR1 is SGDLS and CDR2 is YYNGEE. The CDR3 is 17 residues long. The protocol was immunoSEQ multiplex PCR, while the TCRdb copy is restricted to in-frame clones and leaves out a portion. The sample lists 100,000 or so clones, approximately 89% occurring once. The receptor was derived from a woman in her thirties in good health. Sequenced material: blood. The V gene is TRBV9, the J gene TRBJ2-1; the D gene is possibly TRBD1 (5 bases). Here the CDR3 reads CASSEGLARHSYNEQFF. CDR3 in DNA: TGTGCCAGCAGCGAGGGGCTGGCCAGGCACTCCTACAATGAGCAGTTCTTC. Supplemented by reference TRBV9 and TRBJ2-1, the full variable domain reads DSGVTQTPKHLITATGQRVTLRCSPRSGDLSVYWYQQSLDQGLQFLIQYYNGEERAKGNILERFSAQQFPDLHSELNLSSLELGDSALYFCASSEGLARHSYNEQFFGPGTRLTVL.